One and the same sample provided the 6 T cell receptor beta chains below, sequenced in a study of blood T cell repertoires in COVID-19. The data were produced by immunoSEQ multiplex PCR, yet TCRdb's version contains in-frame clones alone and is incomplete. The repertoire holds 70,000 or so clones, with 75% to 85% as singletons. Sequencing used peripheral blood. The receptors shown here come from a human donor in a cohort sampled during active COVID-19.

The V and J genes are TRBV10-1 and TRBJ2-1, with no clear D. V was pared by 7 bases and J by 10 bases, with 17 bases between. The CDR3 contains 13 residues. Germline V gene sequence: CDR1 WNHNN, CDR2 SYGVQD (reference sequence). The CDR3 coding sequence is TGCGCCAGCAACAGTTTTGAGAAAAGAGAGCAGTTCTTC. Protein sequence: CASNSFEKREQFF.

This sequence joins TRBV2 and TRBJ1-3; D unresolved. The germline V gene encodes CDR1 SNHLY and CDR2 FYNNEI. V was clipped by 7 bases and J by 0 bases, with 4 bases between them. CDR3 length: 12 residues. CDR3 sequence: CASISSGNTIYF. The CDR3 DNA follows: TGTGCCAGCATCAGCTCTGGAAACACCATATATTTT.

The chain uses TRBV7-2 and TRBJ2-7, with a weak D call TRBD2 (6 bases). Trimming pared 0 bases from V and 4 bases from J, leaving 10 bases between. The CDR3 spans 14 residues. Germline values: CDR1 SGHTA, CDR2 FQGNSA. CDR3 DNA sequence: TGTGCCAGCAGCTTAGCAGCCGGACTATACGAGCAGTACTTC. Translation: CASSLAAGLYEQYF.

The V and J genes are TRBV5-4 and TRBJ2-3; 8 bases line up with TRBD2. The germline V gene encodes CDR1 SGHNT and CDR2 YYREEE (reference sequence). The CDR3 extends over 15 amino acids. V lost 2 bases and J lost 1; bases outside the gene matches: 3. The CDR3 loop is CASSFPTSGTDTQYF. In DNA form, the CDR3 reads TGTGCCAGCAGCTTTCCGACTAGCGGCACAGATACGCAGTATTTT.

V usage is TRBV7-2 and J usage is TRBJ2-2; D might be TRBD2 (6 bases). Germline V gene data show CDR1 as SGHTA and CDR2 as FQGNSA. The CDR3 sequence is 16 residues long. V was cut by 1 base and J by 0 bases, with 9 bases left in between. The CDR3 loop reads CASSLGGGTNTGELFF. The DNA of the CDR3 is TGTGCCAGCAGCTTAGGAGGCGGGACGAACACCGGGGAGCTGTTTTTT.

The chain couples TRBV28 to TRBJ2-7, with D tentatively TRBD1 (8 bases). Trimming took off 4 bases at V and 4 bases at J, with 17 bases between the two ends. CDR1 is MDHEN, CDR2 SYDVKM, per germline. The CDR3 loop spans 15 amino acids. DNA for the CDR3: TGTGCCAGCAGTTCATTCTACAGGGGGGGGTACGAGCAGTACTTC. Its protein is CASSSFYRGGYEQYF.